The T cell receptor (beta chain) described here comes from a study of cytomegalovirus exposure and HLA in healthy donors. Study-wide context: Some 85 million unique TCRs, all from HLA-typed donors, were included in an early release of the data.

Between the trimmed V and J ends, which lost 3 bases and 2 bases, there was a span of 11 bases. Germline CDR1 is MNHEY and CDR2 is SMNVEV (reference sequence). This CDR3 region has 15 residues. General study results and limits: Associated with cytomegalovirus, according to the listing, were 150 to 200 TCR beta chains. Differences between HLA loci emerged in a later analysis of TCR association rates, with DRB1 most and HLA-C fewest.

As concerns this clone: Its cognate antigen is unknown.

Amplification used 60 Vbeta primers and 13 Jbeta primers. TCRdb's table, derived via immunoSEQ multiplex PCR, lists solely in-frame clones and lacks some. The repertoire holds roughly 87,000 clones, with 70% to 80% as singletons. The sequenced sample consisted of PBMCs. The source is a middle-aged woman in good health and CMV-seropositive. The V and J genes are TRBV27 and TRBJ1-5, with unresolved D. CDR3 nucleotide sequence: TGTGCCAGCAGTTTCGGCAGCCGGGGCAATCAGCCCCAGCATTTT. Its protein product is CASSFGSRGNQPQHF.